These T cell receptor beta chains were read from a single sample in a study of T cell changes during pregnancy in multiple sclerosis. TCRdb's table, derived via immunoSEQ multiplex PCR, lists solely in-frame clones and lacks some. Of tens of thousands of clones in the sample, 90% to 95% were seen once. This specimen consisted of peripheral blood, obtained in the second trimester of pregnancy. Receptor source: a female donor in good health, enrolled as a control in a pregnancy study. Both conserved end residues are part of each CDR3. D genes are given only for firm matches. The size entry is marked missing in some rows and otherwise reads once, few, many or a size class.

v_gene	j_gene	d_gene	abundance	CDR3aa	CDR3nt
TRBV5-6	TRBJ1-2	TRBD1	.	CASSLPGTGDGYTF	TGTGCCAGCAGCTTGCCAGGGACAGGGGATGGCTACACCTTC
TRBV5-8	TRBJ1-5	.	.	CASSRGTDSNQPQHF	TGTGCCAGCAGCCGGGGGACTGATAGCAATCAGCCCCAGCATTTT
TRBV19	TRBJ2-1	TRBD2	.	CASSIERGSEQFF	TGTGCCAGTAGTATCGAGCGGGGGAGTGAGCAGTTCTTC
TRBV19	TRBJ2-7	.	few	CASSPRDLSSYEQYF	TGTGCCAGTAGTCCGCGGGACCTATCTTCCTACGAGCAGTACTTC
TRBV29-1	TRBJ1-2	.	few	CSVEVRSNYGYTF	TGCAGCGTTGAGGTTAGATCTAACTATGGCTACACCTTC
TRBV6-4	TRBJ2-1	TRBD2	.	CASAGTTYNEQFF	TGTGCCAGCGCCGGGACTACCTACAATGAGCAGTTCTTC
TRBV6-1	TRBJ1-5	TRBD1	.	CASSRQGDQPQHF	TGTGCCAGCAGCCGACAGGGAGACCAGCCCCAGCATTTT
TRBV2	TRBJ2-7	TRBD1	.	CASRNRGDEQYF	TGTGCCAGCAGAAACAGGGGAGACGAGCAGTACTTC
TRBV27	TRBJ2-7	TRBD2	.	CASSLSLAGYKTYEQYF	TGTGCCAGCAGTTTGAGCCTAGCGGGATATAAGACTTACGAGCAGTACTTC
TRBV7-2	TRBJ1-3	.	.	CASSSQVLGGNTIYF	TGTGCCAGCAGCTCACAGGTGCTGGGTGGTAACACCATATATTTT
TRBV7-7	TRBJ2-5	.	.	CASSLDSQETQYF	TGTGCTAGCAGCTTGGACAGCCAAGAGACCCAGTACTTC
TRBV30	TRBJ1-1	TRBD1	few	CAWGPFGTGVTEAFF	TGTGCCTGGGGACCCTTCGGGACAGGGGTGACTGAAGCTTTCTTT
TRBV5-1	TRBJ1-1	.	.	CASSLNQGTMNTEAFF	TGCGCCAGCAGCTTGAACCAGGGAACGATGAACACTGAAGCTTTCTTT
TRBV14	TRBJ2-1	TRBD2	.	CASSPGLAGWVNEQFF	TGTGCCAGCAGCCCCGGACTAGCGGGATGGGTCAATGAGCAGTTCTTC
TRBV18	TRBJ2-1	.	.	CASSPSLGRGDEQFF	TGTGCCAGCTCACCAAGCCTTGGCAGGGGTGATGAGCAGTTCTTC
TRBV2	TRBJ2-7	TRBD1	.	CASSEAGTATDEQYF	TGTGCCAGCAGTGAAGCTGGGACAGCAACTGACGAGCAGTACTTC
TRBV7-9	TRBJ2-7	TRBD1	.	CASRAGTGKPYEQYF	TGTGCCAGCAGGGCCGGGACAGGGAAACCCTACGAGCAGTACTTC
TRBV5-1	TRBJ2-1	TRBD2	.	CASSLVAGTRGLGSEQFF	TGCGCCAGCAGCTTGGTCGCGGGGACTAGGGGCCTCGGGAGTGAGCAGTTCTTC
TRBV5-4	TRBJ2-7	TRBD1	.	CASSSGGTGGFSYEQYF	TGTGCCAGCAGCTCCGGGGGGACAGGGGGCTTCTCCTACGAGCAGTACTTC
TRBV4-1	TRBJ2-7	.	.	CASSQDGGGSSYEQYF	TGCGCCAGCAGCCAAGATGGGGGCGGGAGTTCGTACGAGCAGTACTTC
TRBV5-1	TRBJ2-1	TRBD2	.	CASSLEALAGVGEQFF	TGCGCCAGCAGCTTGGAGGCGCTAGCGGGAGTTGGAGAGCAGTTCTTC
TRBV7-2	TRBJ2-5	TRBD2	.	CASSLGLGTSRETQYF	TGTGCCAGCAGCTTAGGACTAGGGACTAGCCGAGAGACCCAGTACTTC
TRBV7-8	TRBJ2-1	.	.	CASSSGISSYNEQFF	TGTGCCAGCAGCTCCGGGATCAGCTCCTACAATGAGCAGTTCTTC
TRBV2	TRBJ2-7	TRBD2	.	CASSASLADSYEQYF	TGTGCCAGCAGTGCCTCGCTAGCGGACTCCTACGAGCAGTACTTC
TRBV7-9	TRBJ2-1	TRBD2	.	CASSLAGGRGEQFF	TGTGCCAGCAGCTTAGCGGGAGGGCGGGGTGAGCAGTTCTTC
TRBV29-1	TRBJ1-2	TRBD1	.	CSVEQGANYGYTF	TGCAGCGTTGAACAGGGGGCCAACTATGGCTACACCTTC
TRBV4-1	TRBJ1-4	.	.	CASSQVLAEKLFF	TGCGCCAGCAGCCAAGTATTGGCTGAAAAACTGTTTTTT
TRBV5-1	TRBJ1-1	TRBD1	.	CASSSSRDRANTEAFF	TGCGCCAGCAGCTCAAGTCGGGACAGGGCTAACACTGAAGCTTTCTTT
TRBV2	TRBJ2-1	.	.	CASTDGRPHFF	TGTGCCAGCACCGACGGCAGGCCCCACTTCTTC
TRBV5-4	TRBJ2-1	.	.	CASSLGGWDTYNEQFF	TGTGCCAGCAGCTTGGGGGGGTGGGACACCTACAATGAGCAGTTCTTC
TRBV27	TRBJ2-1	.	once	CATQRAGYNEQFF	TGTGCCACCCAGCGGGCTGGCTACAATGAGCAGTTCTTC
TRBV7-9	TRBJ2-7	TRBD2	.	CASSLGGGRISYEQYF	TGTGCCAGCAGCTTAGGGGGCGGGAGAATCTCCTACGAGCAGTACTTC
TRBV7-2	TRBJ2-7	TRBD2	few	CASSPTSGTSYEQYF	TGTGCCAGCAGCCCGACTAGCGGGACTTCCTACGAGCAGTACTTC
TRBV27	TRBJ1-4	.	.	CASSLSGLNEKLFF	TGTGCCAGCAGTTTATCAGGACTCAATGAAAAACTGTTTTTT
TRBV23-1	TRBJ2-7	TRBD1	.	CASSQLREGTESYEQYF	TGCGCCAGCAGTCAATTGAGAGAAGGGACAGAGTCCTACGAGCAGTACTTC
TRBV5-4	TRBJ1-1	.	.	CASSGLQGNTEAFF	TGTGCCAGCAGCGGTTTACAGGGGAACACTGAAGCTTTCTTT
TRBV6-5	TRBJ1-1	.	.	CASSSGGRGRTEAFF	TGTGCCAGCAGTTCGGGGGGTAGAGGGAGGACTGAAGCTTTCTTT
TRBV19	TRBJ1-1	TRBD1	.	CASSINGQGGPFF	TGTGCCAGTAGTATAAATGGACAGGGGGGACCTTTCTTT
TRBV19	TRBJ2-1	TRBD1	once	CASSGTGYNEQFF	TGTGCCAGTAGCGGGACAGGATACAATGAGCAGTTCTTC
TRBV5-5	TRBJ2-2	TRBD1	once	CASSLVAGGVAGELFF	TGTGCCAGCAGCTTGGTGGCAGGGGGAGTAGCCGGGGAGCTGTTTTTT
TRBV13	TRBJ2-3	TRBD2	.	CASSSGGLAGVGFVTQYF	TGTGCCAGCAGCTCTGGGGGACTAGCGGGAGTTGGGTTCGTTACGCAGTATTTT
TRBV28	TRBJ2-3	TRBD1	.	CASSLFLRDRGTDTQYF	TGTGCCAGCAGCCTGTTCCTCCGGGACAGGGGAACAGATACGCAGTATTTT
TRBV29-1	TRBJ2-5	.	.	CSAQLGGHWETQYF	TGCAGCGCTCAATTGGGGGGGCATTGGGAGACCCAGTACTTC
TRBV5-1	TRBJ2-5	.	.	CASSLAFRGETQYF	TGCGCCAGCAGCTTGGCTTTTAGAGGGGAGACCCAGTACTTC
TRBV5-4	TRBJ2-2	TRBD1	.	CASSTQGAQDTGELFF	TGTGCCAGCAGCACACAGGGGGCACAGGACACCGGGGAGCTGTTTTTT
TRBV7-9	TRBJ1-5	.	.	CASSLDRGNQPQHF	TGTGCCAGCAGCTTAGATAGGGGGAATCAGCCCCAGCATTTT
TRBV7-2	TRBJ2-1	.	.	CASSLSGFGNEQFF	TGTGCCAGCAGCTTATCAGGGTTTGGGAATGAGCAGTTCTTC
TRBV7-9	TRBJ2-5	TRBD2	.	CASSFGLAGGLETQYF	TGTGCCAGCAGCTTTGGACTAGCGGGAGGGCTAGAGACCCAGTACTTC
TRBV7-2	TRBJ1-1	.	.	CASSPYQGNTEAFF	TGTGCCAGCAGCCCGTACCAGGGGAACACTGAAGCTTTCTTT
TRBV7-8	TRBJ2-4	.	.	CASTQGGTANIQYF	TGTGCCAGCACCCAAGGGGGTACGGCCAACATTCAGTACTTC
TRBV5-4	TRBJ2-5	TRBD2	.	CASSPDSGRETQYF	TGTGCCAGCAGCCCTGATAGCGGGAGAGAGACCCAGTACTTC